This is a list of T cell receptor beta chains from one sample in a study of T cell changes during pregnancy in multiple sclerosis. Assay: immunoSEQ multiplex PCR; the TCRdb copy retains only in-frame clones and omits some. This table has under 100,000 clones, 85% to 95% appearing once. The sequencing here drew on peripheral blood, taken in the third trimester of pregnancy. Receptors originate from a female donor with multiple sclerosis, enrolled in a pregnancy study. The CDR3 runs from the conserved cysteine through the conserved F or W. The D gene is left open where the match is weak. Clone sizes are given selectively: once, few, many, or a class where the clone is expanded.

v_call	j_call	d_call	clone_size	cdr3_nt	cdr3_aa
TRBV7-3	TRBJ2-3	TRBD2	.	TGTGCCAGCAGCGCAAGTACGGGAGGGGATACGCAGTATTTT	CASSASTGGDTQYF
TRBV18	TRBJ1-2	.	.	TGTGCCAGCTCACCACTGAAGGAGAACTATGGCTACACCTTC	CASSPLKENYGYTF
TRBV5-1	TRBJ2-2	.	.	TGCGCCAGCAGCGCCCCGGGCACCGGGGAGCTGTTTTTT	CASSAPGTGELFF
TRBV19	TRBJ1-2	.	.	TGTGCCAGTACTATCAATAACTATGGCTACACCTTC	CASTINNYGYTF
TRBV30	TRBJ2-7	.	few	TGTGCCTGGATCCGTGGAGGGTCCTACGAGCAGTACTTC	CAWIRGGSYEQYF
TRBV5-1	TRBJ2-2	.	.	TGCGCCAGCAGCTCCAGCGGGCGACTGAACACCGGGGAGCTGTTTTTT	CASSSSGRLNTGELFF
TRBV6-9	TRBJ2-3	.	.	TGTGCCAGCAGTGCATACAGGGATGGGGTTGGGGATACGCAGTATTTT	CASSAYRDGVGDTQYF
TRBV10-3	TRBJ2-1	TRBD2	.	TGTGCCTCGAACCCTAGCGGGGGGGCCTACAATGAGCAGTTCTTC	CASNPSGGAYNEQFF
TRBV9	TRBJ1-2	TRBD1	.	TGTGCCAGCAGCGTATCCGGGACAGGGTATGGCTACACCTTC	CASSVSGTGYGYTF
TRBV7-9	TRBJ1-2	TRBD1	.	TGTGCCAGCAGCGGAGTCCAAGGACAGGGAGGAGGCTACACCTTC	CASSGVQGQGGGYTF
TRBV25-1	TRBJ1-1	.	.	TGTGCCAGCAGTGAGCACGGGGGGCACACTGAAGCTTTCTTT	CASSEHGGHTEAFF
TRBV13	TRBJ2-5	TRBD1	.	TGTGCCAGCAGTCAAGGTGGGACAGGGAGGCAAGAGACCCAGTACTTC	CASSQGGTGRQETQYF
TRBV7-3	TRBJ2-2	TRBD2	.	TGTGCCAGCAGCCTCCCGGGACTAGCGGGGTCAGGGGAGCTGTTTTTT	CASSLPGLAGSGELFF
TRBV5-5	TRBJ2-3	.	once	TGTGCCAGCAGCACCCTTTTAACGGGGACAGATACGCAGTATTTT	CASSTLLTGTDTQYF
TRBV25-1	TRBJ1-2	.	.	TGTGCCAGCAGTGAACCCGGACAGTCGTTTGCCACCTTC	CASSEPGQSFATF
TRBV19	TRBJ1-5	TRBD1	.	TGTGCCAGTAGGGGGACAGATAGCAATCAGCCCCAGCATTTT	CASRGTDSNQPQHF
TRBV5-1	TRBJ1-1	TRBD1	.	TGCGCCAGCTCCAGGGGGGACAGGGGTGAGTGGACTGAAGCTTTCTTT	CASSRGDRGEWTEAFF
TRBV6-5	TRBJ2-7	.	.	TGTGCCAGCACGAGGGACATGGGCGTCGGCGAGCAGTACTTC	CASTRDMGVGEQYF
TRBV27	TRBJ2-1	.	.	TGTGCCAGCAGTTTATCGAGGGCGGGGCGATACAATGAGCAGTTCTTC	CASSLSRAGRYNEQFF